Below, 10 T cell receptor beta chains from the same sample are listed, as sequenced in a study of T-cell reconstitution after alpha-beta-depleted transplantation in children. Unique molecular identifiers featured in how the TCRbeta library was prepared. Using its own MiXCR run on the PCR reads, TCRdb lists one record per CDR3 protein. Altogether more than 200,000 distinct CDR3 sequences are present, around 8.9% being singletons, with the ten largest covering less than 6%. The specimen comprised PBMCs from the stem cell graft donor, sampled from the stem cell graft. The origin of the receptors is a human donor who donated a stem cell graft to a child with SCID.

This clonotype was counted ten times or more. V usage is TRBV5-1 and J usage is TRBJ2-7; 9 bases line up with TRBD1. Trimming removed 2 bases from V and 3 bases from J; junction bases left unmatched: 3. CDR1 is SGHRS, CDR2 YFSETQ, per germline. The CDR3 runs 14 residues. CDR3 loop: CASSFGTGSYEQYF. DNA of the CDR3: TGCGCCAGCAGCTTTGGGACAGGGAGCTACGAGCAGTACTTC.

In DNA, the CDR3 is TGCGCCAGCAGCTTCGTCCGCCGGGAAATAGAGACCCAGTACTTC. Its protein is CASSFVRREIETQYF. This chain links TRBV5-1 with TRBJ2-5; tentatively, D is TRBD2 (5 bases). Trimming shortened V by 2 bases and J by 4 bases, and 15 bases separated the two germline ends. Per the germline V gene, CDR1 is SGHRS and CDR2 is YFSETQ. There are 15 residues in the CDR3.

This clonotype was recorded at least ten times. The V and J genes are TRBV20-1 and TRBJ1-1, with D possibly being TRBD1 (6 bases). This CDR3 region has 15 residues. V shed 5 bases and J shed 3 bases, with 19 bases lying between them. The germline gives CDR1 DFQATT, CDR2 SNEGSKA (reference sequence). CDR3 loop: CSAGPGRGAYTEAFF. Here the CDR3 DNA reads TGCAGTGCTGGACCCGGACGGGGGGCTTACACTGAAGCTTTCTTT.

This clonotype appeared many times. The V gene is TRBV20-1, the J gene TRBJ2-3; no definite D call. The ends were cut back, 6 bases at V and 6 bases at J, with 7 bases in the middle. This CDR3 is 10 amino acids long. The germline gives CDR1 DFQATT, CDR2 SNEGSKA (reference sequence). The chain's CDR3 is CSARSDTQYF. CDR3 in DNA: TGCAGTGCCCGTTCCGATACGCAGTATTTT.

This clonotype appeared many times. The rearrangement links TRBV20-1 to TRBJ2-5, with 7 bases lining up with TRBD2. After removal of 0 bases from V and 4 bases from J, the junction contained 5 bases not matched to a gene. The length of the CDR3 is 14 residues. Germline lookup yields CDR1 DFQATT and CDR2 SNEGSKA (reference sequence). Here the CDR3 DNA reads TGCAGTGCTAGAGACCGACTAGCTGTAGAGACCCAGTACTTC. Translation gives CSARDRLAVETQYF.

The gene calls are TRBV5-1 and TRBJ2-5, with 11 bases aligning to TRBD2. The CDR3 runs to 17 residues. The germline V gene encodes CDR1 SGHRS and CDR2 YFSETQ. V gave up 2 bases and J gave up 5 bases; unmatched junction bases: 11. CDR3 in DNA: TGCGCCAGCAGCTTCCCGACTAGCGGGGCGAAAGCGGAGACCCAGTACTTC. It codes for CASSFPTSGAKAETQYF. The full variable domain, completed using reference TRBV5-1 and TRBJ2-5, is KAGVTQTPRYLIKTRGQQVTLSCSPISGHRSVSWYQQTPGQGLQFLFEYFSETQRNKGNFPGRFSGRQFSNSRSEMNVSTLELGDSALYLCASSFPTSGAKAETQYFGPGTRLLVL.

This clonotype was recorded many times. The V gene is TRBV7-2, the J gene TRBJ1-5; D gene ambiguous. V gave up 3 bases and J gave up 2 bases, with 11 bases separating them. The CDR3 sequence is 15 residues long. Germline CDR1 is SGHTA and CDR2 is FQGNSA. In DNA, the CDR3 is TGTGCCAGCAGCTTCTCAGCGGGCGGCAATCAGCCCCAGCATTTT. Protein sequence: CASSFSAGGNQPQHF.

In its sample, this clonotype was seen many times. The CDR3: CASSLGQTQGGGYTF. The CDR3, as DNA: TGCGCCAGCAGCTTGGGACAGACCCAAGGCGGTGGCTACACCTTC. This chain links TRBV5-1 with TRBJ1-2; a weak D match, TRBD1 (5 bases). Per the germline V gene, CDR1 is SGHRS and CDR2 is YFSETQ. CDR3 length: 15 residues. With 0 bases removed from V and 7 bases from J, the gap between germline ends came to 16 bases.

This clonotype appeared many times. The chain carries TRBV12-3 or TRBV12-4 and TRBJ2-7; D not resolved. Between the trimmed V and J ends, which lost 3 bases and 0 bases, there was a span of 9 bases. This CDR3 contains 14 residues. The CDR3 here is CASSFNQGSYEQYF. In DNA form, the CDR3 reads TGTGCCAGCAGTTTTAATCAAGGCTCCTACGAGCAGTACTTC.

This clonotype was seen repeatedly, ten times or more. This chain connects TRBV12-3 or TRBV12-4 to TRBJ2-3; D remains ambiguous. V shed 1 base and J shed 3 bases, with 11 bases lying between them. This CDR3 region has 15 residues. In nucleotides, the CDR3 is TGTGCCAGCAGTTTAGGTCCAAGTGGGACAGATACGCAGTATTTT. This codes for CASSLGPSGTDTQYF.